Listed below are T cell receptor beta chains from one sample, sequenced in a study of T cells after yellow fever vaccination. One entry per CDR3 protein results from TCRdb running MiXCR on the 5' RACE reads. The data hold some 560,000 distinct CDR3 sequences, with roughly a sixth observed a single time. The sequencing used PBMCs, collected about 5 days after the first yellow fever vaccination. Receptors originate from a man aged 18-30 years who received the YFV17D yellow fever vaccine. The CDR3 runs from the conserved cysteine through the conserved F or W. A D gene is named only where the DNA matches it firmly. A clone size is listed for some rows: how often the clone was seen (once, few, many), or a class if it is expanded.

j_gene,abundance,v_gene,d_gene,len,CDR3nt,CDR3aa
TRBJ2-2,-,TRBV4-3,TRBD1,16,TGCGCCAGCAGCCAAGATCCGGGACAGGGCTCCGGGGAGCTGTTTTTT,CASSQDPGQGSGELFF
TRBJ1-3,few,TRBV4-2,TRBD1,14,TGTGCCAGCAGCAACGACAGGGACGGAAACACCATATATTTT,CASSNDRDGNTIYF
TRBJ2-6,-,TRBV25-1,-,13,TGTGCCAGCGGATACTCTGGGGCCAACGTCCTGACTTTC,CASGYSGANVLTF
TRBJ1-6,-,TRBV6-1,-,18,TGTGCCAGCAGTGTGCGGGGCAGGATGAGCTCCTATAATTCACCCCTCCACTTT,CASSVRGRMSSYNSPLHF
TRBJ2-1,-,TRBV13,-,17,TGTGCCTTCAGCCCCGCCGGTGGCAGGGGCATTAGGGGTGAGCAGTTCTTC,CAFSPAGGRGIRGEQFF
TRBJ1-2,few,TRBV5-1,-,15,TGCGCCAGCAGCGAGGAGGGTACAGCTAACTATGGCTACACCTTC,CASSEEGTANYGYTF
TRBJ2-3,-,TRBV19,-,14,TGTGCCAGTAGTTTAAGGTTTAACACAGATACGCAGTATTTT,CASSLRFNTDTQYF
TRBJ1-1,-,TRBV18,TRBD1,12,TGTGCCAGCTCCGAGAACAGGGGTGAAGCTTTCTTT,CASSENRGEAFF
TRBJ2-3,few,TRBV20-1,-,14,TGCAGTGCTAGACTCGTTACTAGCACAGATACGCAGTATTTT,CSARLVTSTDTQYF
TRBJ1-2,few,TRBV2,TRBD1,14,TGTGCCAGCAGCACGGACAGGGACAACTATGGCTACACCTTC,CASSTDRDNYGYTF
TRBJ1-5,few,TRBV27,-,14,TGTGCCAGCAGGGGGGGCGGGTACAATCAGCCCCAGCATTTT,CASRGGGYNQPQHF
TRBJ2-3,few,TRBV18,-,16,TGTGCCAGCTCACCATCGGGACTCTCCTATTCAGATACGCAGTATTTT,CASSPSGLSYSDTQYF
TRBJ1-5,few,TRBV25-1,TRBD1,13,TGTGCCAGCAGTGACACAGGGGGTCAGCCCCAGCATTTT,CASSDTGGQPQHF
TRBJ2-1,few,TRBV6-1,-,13,TGTGCCAGCAGGATGACAGATTCGAATGAGCAGTTCTTC,CASRMTDSNEQFF
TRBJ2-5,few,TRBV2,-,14,TGTGCCAGCAGCGACGGGACGCACCATGGGACCCAGTACTTC,CASSDGTHHGTQYF
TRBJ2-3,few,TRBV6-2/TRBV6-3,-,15,TGTGCCAGCAGTTACTCCGGAGGGCTAGGAGATACGCAGTATTTT,CASSYSGGLGDTQYF
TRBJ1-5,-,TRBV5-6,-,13,TGTGCCAGCAGCTTGACGGGTTTGAGAGCCCAGCATTTT,CASSLTGLRAQHF
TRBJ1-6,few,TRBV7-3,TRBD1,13,TGTGCCAGCAGCTACGGACAGGGGGGGTCCCTCCACTTT,CASSYGQGGSLHF
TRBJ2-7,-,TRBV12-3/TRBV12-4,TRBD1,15,TGTGCCAGCAGTTTAGGGACAGGGGGTACCTACGAGCAGTACTTC,CASSLGTGGTYEQYF
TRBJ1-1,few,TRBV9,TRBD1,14,TGTGCCAGCAGCGTAGATTATGGGACAGGGAGGGCTTTCTTT,CASSVDYGTGRAFF
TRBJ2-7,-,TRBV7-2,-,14,TGTGCCAGCAGCTTAAGGCCCCCCCTCTACGAGCAGTACTTC,CASSLRPPLYEQYF
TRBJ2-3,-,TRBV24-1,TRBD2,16,TGTGCCACCAGTGATTACACTAGCGGGCACACAGATACGCAGTATTTT,CATSDYTSGHTDTQYF